This T cell receptor beta chain was profiled in a study of beta chain features in type 1 diabetes. The CDR3 spans 12 residues. Germline CDR1 reads MNHNY; CDR2 reads SVGAGI (reference sequence). Trimming took off 6 bases at V and 0 bases at J, with 2 bases between the two ends. cDNA synthesis used the whole RNA isolate, giving expressed TCRB sequences. Data came from immunoSEQ multiplex PCR; TCRdb stores just in-frame clones and leaves some out. The sample has some 240,000 clones, 11% seen once; the top ten hold about 1.2%. Sequencing was done on a sample of central memory CD4+ T cells from blood. This rearrangement joins TRBV6-6 to TRBJ2-2; no clear D. The receptor's source is a young man in good health. The CDR3 loop reads CASRSNTGELFF. CDR3 nucleotides: TGTGCCAGCAGATCGAACACCGGGGAGCTGTTTTTT.